The 20 T cell receptor beta chains below were found in one sample sequenced in a study of cytotoxic CD8 clonotypes in ibrutinib-treated CLL. Only in-frame clones appear in the TCRdb table, and some are missing; sequencing was by immunoSEQ multiplex PCR. The sample yields some 150,000 clones, roughly 83% seen once. The sequences come from PBMCs, collected after 12 months of ibrutinib treatment. These receptors all come from a human donor with chronic lymphocytic leukemia.

Concerning this clone: A junction boundary mismatches the germline segment, possibly from a read error. V is TRBV18 and J is TRBJ1-2, with D maybe TRBD1 (6 bases). CDR1 and CDR2 from the germline V gene are KGHSH and LQKENI. This CDR3 has 13 residues. This CDR3 reads CASSPQGEHGYTF. The CDR3 region has the DNA TGTGCCAGCTCCCCACAGGGAGAGCATGGCTACACCTTC.

The rearrangement links TRBV4-2 to TRBJ1-6; 7 positions agree with TRBD1. Germline V CDR1 and CDR2: LGHNA, YNFKEQ. This CDR3 region has 19 residues. Unmatched junction bases numbered 13, after V lost 5 bases and J lost 0 bases. The CDR3 bases are TGTGCCAGCAGCGAAAAATGGGGACAGTTGAGCTCCTATAATTCACCCCTCCACTTT. Its protein is CASSEKWGQLSSYNSPLHF.

In its sample, this clone was seen a few times. The chain joins TRBV10-1 to TRBJ2-2; D ambiguous. V shed 7 bases and J shed 2 bases, with 11 bases lying between them. The CDR3 runs 14 residues. Germline assignment: CDR1 WNHNN and CDR2 SYGVQD (reference sequence). The CDR3 reads CASKFDLNTGELFF. In DNA, the CDR3 is TGCGCCAGCAAATTCGACCTTAACACCGGGGAGCTGTTTTTT.

The V call is TRBV28, the J call TRBJ1-6, with 12 bases matching TRBD1. Germline loops: CDR1 MDHEN, CDR2 SYDVKM. Trimming took 6 bases from V and 4 from J; bases not matched to a gene: 10. There are 18 residues in the CDR3. This CDR3 is CASRAPGQGASYNSPLHF. CDR3 nucleotides: TGTGCCAGCAGAGCACCGGGACAGGGGGCGTCTTATAATTCACCCCTCCACTTT.

The rearrangement uses TRBV7-2 and TRBJ2-7, with no clear D. Trimming left V 5 bases short and J 0 bases short, with 11 bases between. From germline, CDR1 is SGHTA and CDR2 FQGNSA. This CDR3 has 14 residues. The CDR3 is CASSKERSSYEQYF. CDR3 nucleotides: TGTGCCAGCAGCAAAGAGAGAAGCTCCTACGAGCAGTACTTC.

The CDR3 region has the DNA TGTGCCAGCAGCCTTAGACAGGGCCCCTCCTACGAGCAGTACTTC. This codes for CASSLRQGPSYEQYF. This chain connects TRBV4-2 to TRBJ2-7, with TRBD1 identical over 7 bases. Germline loops: CDR1 LGHNA, CDR2 YNFKEQ. V was clipped by 4 bases and J by 0 bases; unmatched bases: 6. This CDR3 is 15 amino acids long.

J is TRBJ1-4 and V is TRBV27, with D possibly being TRBD1 (5 bases). Deletions cut 4 bases from V and 5 bases from J, with 17 bases between. CDR3 length: 16 amino acids. CDR1 is MNHEY, CDR2 SMNVEV, per germline (reference sequence). The CDR3 reads CASSSSAGTWNEKLFF. The CDR3 nucleotides are TGTGCCAGCAGTTCTTCAGCCGGGACCTGGAATGAAAAACTGTTTTTT.

This rearrangement joins TRBV7-9 to TRBJ1-2, with D possibly TRBD1 on 6 matching bases. Germline V gives CDR1 SEHNR, CDR2 FQNEAQ (reference sequence). V was pared by 5 bases and J by 4 bases, with 17 bases between. The CDR3 is 15 residues long. The chain's CDR3 is CASSLDSRPIYGYTF. CDR3 DNA: TGTGCCAGCAGCCTGGACAGCCGCCCTATCTATGGCTACACCTTC.

The genes are TRBV5-1 and TRBJ1-4; possible D gene TRBD1, 5 bases. CDR1 is SGHRS and CDR2 is YFSETQ in the germline V gene. V lost 5 bases, J lost 8 bases, and 13 bases lay in between. This CDR3 has 13 residues. This chain's CDR3 is CASRRGEGEKLFF. The CDR3 DNA reads TGCGCCAGCAGGAGAGGGGAGGGAGAAAAACTGTTTTTT.

This sequence joins TRBV10-3 and TRBJ2-4, with a weak D call TRBD2 (6 bases). The CDR3 consists of 13 residues. The ends were cut back, 0 bases at V and 6 bases at J, with 6 bases in the middle. Germline lookup yields CDR1 ENHRY and CDR2 SYGVKD. CDR3 nucleotide sequence: TGTGCCATCAGTGAGTCGCGGGGAAACATTCAGTACTTC. Translating it yields CAISESRGNIQYF.

This sequence joins TRBV5-4 and TRBJ2-3, with D possibly being TRBD2 (7 bases). The V gene lost 4 bases and the J gene lost 4 bases, with 13 bases spanning the gap. Germline CDR1 SGHNT, CDR2 YYREEE (reference sequence). CDR3 length equals 14 residues. CDR3 amino acids: CASSPVRGPDTQYF. DNA for the CDR3: TGTGCCAGCAGCCCGGTGCGGGGGCCAGATACGCAGTATTTT.

The chain combines TRBV7-2 with TRBJ2-1; D gene unclear. The CDR3 has 14 amino acids. Germline CDR1 SGHTA, CDR2 FQGNSA. The V and J ends lost 3 bases and 5 bases respectively, with 11 bases between them. The CDR3 region has the DNA TGTGCCAGCAGCTTGAGCCGGGCCGACAATGAGCAGTTCTTC. It specifies CASSLSRADNEQFF.

The chain links TRBV11-3 to TRBJ2-1, with 7 positions matching TRBD2. Germline CDR1 and CDR2: SGHNT and YENEEA. Losses at the gene ends were 1 base for V and 2 bases for J; bases not matched to a gene: 8. The CDR3 contains 17 residues. DNA for the CDR3: TGTGCCAGCAGCTTAGTAGCGGGCCCCCATGCCTACAATGAGCAGTTCTTC. It encodes CASSLVAGPHAYNEQFF.

V is TRBV28 and J is TRBJ2-4, with D possibly being TRBD1 (6 bases). Trimming took 5 bases from V and 7 from J, leaving 18 bases between them. Germline loops: CDR1 MDHEN, CDR2 SYDVKM. The CDR3 covers 15 residues. CDR3 protein: CASSLEQGRLNIQYF. The CDR3 DNA reads as TGTGCCAGCAGTCTAGAACAGGGAAGATTGAACATTCAGTACTTC.

The chain has TRBV29-1 and TRBJ1-4; D possibly corresponds to TRBD1 (6 bases). V lost 6 bases, J lost 4 bases, and 12 bases lay in between. The CDR3 contains 13 residues. In germline, CDR1 is SQVTM, CDR2 ANQGSEA. The chain's CDR3 is CSVGGQINEKLFF. CDR3 in DNA: TGCAGCGTAGGAGGACAGATTAATGAAAAACTGTTTTTT.

The rearrangement links TRBV6-5 to TRBJ2-7, with a possible D match to TRBD2 (6 bases). The CDR3 loop spans 13 amino acids. Germline V CDR1 and CDR2: MNHEY, SVGAGI. Trimming left V 6 bases short and J 3 bases short, with 12 bases between. The CDR3: CASRAPGLYEQYF. CDR3 nucleotide sequence: TGTGCCAGCAGAGCACCGGGACTCTACGAGCAGTACTTC.

This chain's CDR3 is CASSPWTGTYEQYF. The CDR3 nucleotides read TGTGCCAGCAGTCCATGGACAGGAACCTACGAGCAGTACTTC. The V call is TRBV28, the J call TRBJ2-7, with 7 bases fitting TRBD1. Germline V gene data show CDR1 as MDHEN and CDR2 as SYDVKM. The CDR3 runs 14 residues. With V trimmed by 5 bases and J by 2 bases, 6 bases remained unmatched.

Only a few counts were recorded for this clone. V is TRBV7-9 and J is TRBJ2-1, with a weak D call TRBD1 (5 bases). With 5 bases removed from V and 7 bases from J, the gap between germline ends came to 9 bases. CDR1 is SEHNR and CDR2 is FQNEAQ in the germline V gene (reference sequence). This CDR3 is 12 amino acids long. The CDR3 here is CASSEGVNEQFF. CDR3 in DNA: TGTGCCAGCAGCGAAGGGGTAAATGAGCAGTTCTTC.

The chain employs TRBV7-8 and TRBJ2-7, with TRBD2 matching 9 bases. V trimming: 5 bases; J trimming: 4 bases; junction bases outside the gene matches: 6. The CDR3 has 14 amino acids. The germline V gene has CDR1 SGHVS and CDR2 FQNEAQ. As DNA, the CDR3 is TGTGCCAGCAGCCTTAGCGGGAGTGGTTACGAGCAGTACTTC. Residues: CASSLSGSGYEQYF.

CDR3 DNA sequence: TGCGCCAGCAGCCAAGATGTGGGAGGGTACTACGAGCAGTACTTC. This sequence encodes CASSQDVGGYYEQYF. J is TRBJ2-7 and V is TRBV4-3; 7 nucleotides match TRBD2. Losses at the gene ends were 0 bases for V and 3 bases for J; bases not matched to a gene: 5. Germline V lookup: CDR1 LGHNA, CDR2 YSLEER. The CDR3 is 15 amino acids.